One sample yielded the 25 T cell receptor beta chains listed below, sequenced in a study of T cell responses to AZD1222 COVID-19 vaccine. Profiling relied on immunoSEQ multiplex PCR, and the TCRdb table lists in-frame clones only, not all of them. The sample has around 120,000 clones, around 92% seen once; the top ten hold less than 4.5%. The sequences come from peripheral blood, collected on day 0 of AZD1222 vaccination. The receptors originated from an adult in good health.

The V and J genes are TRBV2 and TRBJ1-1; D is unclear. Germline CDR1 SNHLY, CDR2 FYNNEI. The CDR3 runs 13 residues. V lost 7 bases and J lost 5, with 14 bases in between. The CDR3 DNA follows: TGTGCCAGCAAGAGTTTTATGGAGACTGAAGCTTTCTTT. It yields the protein CASKSFMETEAFF.

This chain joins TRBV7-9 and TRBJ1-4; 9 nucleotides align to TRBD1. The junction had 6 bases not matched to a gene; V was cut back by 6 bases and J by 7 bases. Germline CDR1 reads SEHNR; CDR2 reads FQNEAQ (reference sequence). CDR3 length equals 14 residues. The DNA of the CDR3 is TGTGCCAGCAGACTGACAGGGGGGAGTGAAAAACTGTTTTTT. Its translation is CASRLTGGSEKLFF.

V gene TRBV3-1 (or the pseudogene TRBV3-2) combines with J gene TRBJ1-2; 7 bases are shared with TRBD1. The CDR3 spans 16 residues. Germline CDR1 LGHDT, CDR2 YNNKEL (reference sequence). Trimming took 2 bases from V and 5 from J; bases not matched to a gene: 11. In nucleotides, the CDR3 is TGTGCCAGCAGCCAACAAATAGAGGGGGCCGGATATGGCTACACCTTC. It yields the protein CASSQQIEGAGYGYTF.

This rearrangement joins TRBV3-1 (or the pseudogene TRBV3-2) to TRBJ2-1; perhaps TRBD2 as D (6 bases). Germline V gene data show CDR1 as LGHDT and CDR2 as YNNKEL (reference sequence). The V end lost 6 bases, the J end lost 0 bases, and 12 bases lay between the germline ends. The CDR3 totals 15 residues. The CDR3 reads CASSLQEGSYNEQFF. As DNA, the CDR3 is TGTGCCAGCAGTCTACAGGAGGGCTCCTACAATGAGCAGTTCTTC.

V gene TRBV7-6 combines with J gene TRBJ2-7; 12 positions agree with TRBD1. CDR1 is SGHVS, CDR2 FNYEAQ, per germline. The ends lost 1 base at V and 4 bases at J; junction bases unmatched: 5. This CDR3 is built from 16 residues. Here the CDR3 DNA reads TGTGCCAGCAGCTTAGAGCCGGGACAGGGGGCTTACGAGCAGTACTTC. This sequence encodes CASSLEPGQGAYEQYF.

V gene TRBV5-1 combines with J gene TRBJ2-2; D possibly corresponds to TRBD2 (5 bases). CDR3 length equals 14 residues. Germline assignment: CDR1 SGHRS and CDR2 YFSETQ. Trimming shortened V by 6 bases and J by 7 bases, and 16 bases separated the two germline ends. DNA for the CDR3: TGCGCCAGCATGGAGGCCCAAGGGAGCGGGGAGCTGTTTTTT. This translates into CASMEAQGSGELFF.

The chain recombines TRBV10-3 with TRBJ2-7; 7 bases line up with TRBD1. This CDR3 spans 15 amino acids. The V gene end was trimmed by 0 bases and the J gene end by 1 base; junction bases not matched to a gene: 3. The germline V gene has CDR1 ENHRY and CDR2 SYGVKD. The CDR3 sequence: CAISESWTGSYEQYF. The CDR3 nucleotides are TGTGCCATCAGTGAGTCGTGGACAGGATCCTACGAGCAGTACTTC.

CDR3 region: CASSAGRRTQETQYF. CDR3 coding DNA: TGTGCCAGCAGCGCGGGCAGGAGGACCCAAGAGACCCAGTACTTC. J is TRBJ2-5 and V is TRBV14; weak D call: TRBD2 (5 bases). CDR1 is SGHDN and CDR2 is FVKESK in the germline V gene. CDR3 length: 15 amino acids. V was trimmed by 5 bases and J by 1 base, leaving 14 bases between them.

CDR3 sequence: CASSAGGSSYEQYF. CDR3 in DNA: TGTGCCAGCAGCGCGGGGGGGTCTTCCTACGAGCAGTACTTC. The genes are TRBV7-2 and TRBJ2-7; 9 bases line up with TRBD2. V trimming: 5 bases; J trimming: 1 base; junction bases outside the gene matches: 3. The germline gives CDR1 SGHTA, CDR2 FQGNSA. This CDR3 is built from 14 residues.

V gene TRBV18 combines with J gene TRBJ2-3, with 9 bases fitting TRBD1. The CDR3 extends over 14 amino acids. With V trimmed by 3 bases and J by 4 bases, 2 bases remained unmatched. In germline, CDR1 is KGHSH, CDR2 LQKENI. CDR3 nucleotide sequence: TGTGCCAGCTCACCTCGACAGGGGGCAGATACGCAGTATTTT. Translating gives CASSPRQGADTQYF.

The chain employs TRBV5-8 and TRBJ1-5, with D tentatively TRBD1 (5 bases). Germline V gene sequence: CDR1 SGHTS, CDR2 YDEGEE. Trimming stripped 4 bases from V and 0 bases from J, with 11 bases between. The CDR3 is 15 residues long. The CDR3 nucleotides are TGTGCCAGCAGCCCAGGGTCTTATAGCAATCAGCCCCAGCATTTT. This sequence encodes CASSPGSYSNQPQHF.

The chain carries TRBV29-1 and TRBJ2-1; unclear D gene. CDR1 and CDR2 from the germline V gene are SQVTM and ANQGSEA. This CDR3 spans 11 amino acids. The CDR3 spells CSWAYHNEQFF. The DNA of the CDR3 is TGCAGTTGGGCCTACCACAATGAGCAGTTCTTC.

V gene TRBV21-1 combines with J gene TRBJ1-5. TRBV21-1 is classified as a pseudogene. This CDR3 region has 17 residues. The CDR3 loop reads CASSNEIGLGGNQPQHF. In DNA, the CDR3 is TGTGCCAGCAGCAATGAAATAGGGCTGGGTGGCAATCAGCCCCAGCATTTT.

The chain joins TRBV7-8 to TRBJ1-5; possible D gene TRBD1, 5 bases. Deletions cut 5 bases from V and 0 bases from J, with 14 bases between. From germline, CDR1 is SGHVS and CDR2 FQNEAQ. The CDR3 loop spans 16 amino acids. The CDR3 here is CASSPMGGDSNQPQHF. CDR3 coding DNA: TGTGCCAGCAGCCCCATGGGAGGGGATAGCAATCAGCCCCAGCATTTT.

The DNA for the CDR3 is TGTGCCAGCAGCTTAGCTGGGGGCGATGAAAAACTGTTTTTT. Amino acids: CASSLAGGDEKLFF. The chain recombines TRBV7-2 with TRBJ1-4; a possible D gene is TRBD1 (6 bases). Germline V gene lookup returns CDR1 SGHTA and CDR2 FQGNSA. V was shortened by 0 bases and J by 6 bases, with 8 bases between the two germline ends. The CDR3 contains 14 residues.

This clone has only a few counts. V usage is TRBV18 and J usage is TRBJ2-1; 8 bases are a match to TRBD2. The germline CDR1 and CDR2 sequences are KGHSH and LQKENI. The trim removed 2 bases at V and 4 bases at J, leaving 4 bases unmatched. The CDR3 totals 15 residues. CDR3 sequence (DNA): TGTGCCAGCTCACCAGGGACTAGTCCATACAATGAGCAGTTCTTC. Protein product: CASSPGTSPYNEQFF. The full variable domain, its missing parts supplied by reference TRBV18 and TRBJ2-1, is NAGVMQNPRHLVRRRGQEARLRCSPMKGHSHVYWYRQLPEEGLKFMVYLQKENIIDESGMPKERFSAEFPKEGPSILRIQQVVRGDSAAYFCASSPGTSPYNEQFFGPGTRLTVL.

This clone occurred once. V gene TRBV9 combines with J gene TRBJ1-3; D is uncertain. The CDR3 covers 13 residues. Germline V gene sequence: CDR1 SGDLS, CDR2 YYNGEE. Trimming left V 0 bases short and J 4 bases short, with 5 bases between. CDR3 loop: CASSVEEGNTIYF. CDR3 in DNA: TGTGCCAGCAGCGTAGAGGAAGGAAACACCATATATTTT.

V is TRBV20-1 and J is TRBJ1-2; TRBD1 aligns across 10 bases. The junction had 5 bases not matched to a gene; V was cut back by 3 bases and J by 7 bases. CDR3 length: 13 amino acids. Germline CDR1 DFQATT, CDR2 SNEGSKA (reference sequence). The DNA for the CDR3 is TGCAGTGCTAGTTCCGGGACAGGGGCTGGCTACACCTTC. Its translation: CSASSGTGAGYTF.

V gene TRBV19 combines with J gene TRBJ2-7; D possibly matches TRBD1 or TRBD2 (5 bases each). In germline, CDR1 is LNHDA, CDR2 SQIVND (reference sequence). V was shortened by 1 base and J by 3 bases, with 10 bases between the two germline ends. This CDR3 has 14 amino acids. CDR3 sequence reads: CASSIGRDGYEQYF. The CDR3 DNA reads TGTGCCAGTAGTATAGGCCGGGACGGCTACGAGCAGTACTTC.

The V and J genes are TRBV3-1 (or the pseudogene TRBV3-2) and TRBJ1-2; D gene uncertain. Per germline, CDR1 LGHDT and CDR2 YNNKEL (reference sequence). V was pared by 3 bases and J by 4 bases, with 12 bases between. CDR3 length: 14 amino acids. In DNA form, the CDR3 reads TGTGCCAGCAGCCACAACCAGGTGGGCTATGGCTACACCTTC. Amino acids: CASSHNQVGYGYTF.

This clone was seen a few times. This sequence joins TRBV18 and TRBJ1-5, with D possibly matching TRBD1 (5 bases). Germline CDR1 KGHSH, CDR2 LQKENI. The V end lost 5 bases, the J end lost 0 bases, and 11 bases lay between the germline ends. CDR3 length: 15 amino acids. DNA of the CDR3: TGTGCCAGCTCAACGGGGGGGTATAGCAATCAGCCCCAGCATTTT. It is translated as CASSTGGYSNQPQHF.

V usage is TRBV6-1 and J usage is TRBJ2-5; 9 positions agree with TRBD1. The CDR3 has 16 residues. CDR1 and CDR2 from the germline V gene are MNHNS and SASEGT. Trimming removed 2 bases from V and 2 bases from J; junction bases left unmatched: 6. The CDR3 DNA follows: TGTGCCAGCAGTGAATCTATACAGGGGGCACAAGAGACCCAGTACTTC. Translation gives CASSESIQGAQETQYF.

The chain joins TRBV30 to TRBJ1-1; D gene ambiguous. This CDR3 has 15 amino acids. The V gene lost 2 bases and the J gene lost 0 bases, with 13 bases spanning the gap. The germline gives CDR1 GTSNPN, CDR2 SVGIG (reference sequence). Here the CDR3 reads CAWSPPGRVNTEAFF. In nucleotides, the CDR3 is TGTGCCTGGAGTCCACCGGGTAGGGTGAACACTGAAGCTTTCTTT. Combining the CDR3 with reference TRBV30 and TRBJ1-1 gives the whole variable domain SQTIHQWPATLVQPVGSPLSLECTVEGTSNPNLYWYRQAAGRGLQLLFYSVGIGQISSEVPQNLSASRPQDRQFILSSKKLLLSDSGFYLCAWSPPGRVNTEAFFGQGTRLTVV.

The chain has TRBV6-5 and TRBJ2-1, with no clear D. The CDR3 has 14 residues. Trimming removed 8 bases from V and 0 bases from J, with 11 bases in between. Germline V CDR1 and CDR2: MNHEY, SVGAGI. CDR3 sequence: CASGPGSSYNEQFF. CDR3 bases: TGTGCCAGCGGCCCCGGCAGCTCCTACAATGAGCAGTTCTTC.

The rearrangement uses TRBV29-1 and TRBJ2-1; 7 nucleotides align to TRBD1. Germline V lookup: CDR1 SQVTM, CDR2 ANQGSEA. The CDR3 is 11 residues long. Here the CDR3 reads CRGTAYNEQFF. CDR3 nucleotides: TGCAGAGGGACAGCTTACAATGAGCAGTTCTTC.